The 18 T cell receptor beta chains in this list originate from one sample, sequenced in a study of blood T cell repertoires in COVID-19. Sequencing was performed with immunoSEQ multiplex PCR; in TCRdb, only in-frame clones are kept and a portion is missing. The sample lists fewer than 300,000 clones; approximately 81% were seen once. The sample taken for sequencing was peripheral blood. Receptors originate from a woman younger than 30 with acute or convalescent COVID-19.

The chain joins TRBV7-9 to TRBJ2-5; 12 nucleotides agree with TRBD2. V dropped 5 bases and J dropped 2; count of bases not matched to a gene: 6. The CDR3 has 16 amino acids. Germline V gene data show CDR1 as SEHNR and CDR2 as FQNEAQ (reference sequence). DNA for the CDR3: TGTGCCAGCAGCCCAGGACTAGCGGGGATACAAGAGACCCAGTACTTC. Translating it yields CASSPGLAGIQETQYF.

V and J are TRBV12-3 or TRBV12-4 and TRBJ1-1, with a weak D call TRBD1 (6 bases). The V and J ends lost 8 bases and 7 bases respectively, with 14 bases between them. This CDR3 has 12 amino acids. DNA of the CDR3: TGTGCCAGCTCTTGGGGGCAACTTGAAGCTTTCTTT. Its translation is CASSWGQLEAFF.

The chain links TRBV11-2 to TRBJ1-4, with a tentative D call TRBD1 (5 bases). Germline values: CDR1 SGHAT, CDR2 FQNNGV. Trimming took off 0 bases at V and 3 bases at J, with 14 bases between the two ends. This CDR3 comprises 17 residues. Here the CDR3 DNA reads TGTGCCAGCAGCTTAGACTCCGGGGGAGGGTCTAATGAAAAACTGTTTTTT. Its translation: CASSLDSGGGSNEKLFF.

J is TRBJ1-2 and V is TRBV9; D is possibly TRBD1 (6 bases). Germline V gene sequence: CDR1 SGDLS, CDR2 YYNGEE. V was trimmed by 4 bases and J by 3 bases, leaving 10 bases between them. There are 13 residues in the CDR3. This CDR3 is CASSNRQDYGYTF. CDR3 sequence (DNA): TGTGCCAGCAGCAACCGACAGGACTATGGCTACACCTTC.

In regard to this clone: An end of the junction does not agree with germline; a read error may underlie this. The CDR3 coding sequence is TGTGCCAGCAGTTTAGGGCCGGATCAACCCCAGCATTTT. It translates to CASSLGPDQPQHF. The chain recombines TRBV27 with TRBJ1-5, with D unresolved. Germline CDR1 is MNHEY and CDR2 is SMNVEV (reference sequence). The CDR3 consists of 13 residues.

This clone was found once. A read error may account for a junction end that differs from germline. The J gene is TRBJ2-7, the V gene TRBV28, with TRBD1 matching 9 bases. The CDR3 totals 14 residues. Germline V gene data show CDR1 as MDHEN and CDR2 as SYDVKM. The CDR3 region is CASRGTGTGTSTRF. The CDR3 nucleotides are TGTGCCAGCAGGGGGACCGGGACAGGGACTTCGACGCGATTC.

This sequence joins TRBV6-1 and TRBJ2-7, with TRBD1 as a possible D gene (6 bases). Looked up from germline, CDR1 is MNHNS and CDR2 is SASEGT. The V gene lost 2 bases and the J gene lost 2 bases, with 16 bases spanning the gap. The CDR3 length is 16 residues. This CDR3 reads CASSEYSGTLTYEQYF. In nucleotides, the CDR3 is TGTGCCAGCAGTGAATATTCTGGGACACTGACCTACGAGCAGTACTTC.

The chain couples TRBV21-1 to TRBJ2-1; TRBD2 is the table's D call, not checked against the DNA. TRBV21-1 is classified as a pseudogene. This CDR3 contains 14 residues. This CDR3 reads CASSKEAPYNEQFF. Written as DNA, the CDR3 is TGTGCCAGCAGCAAAGAAGCTCCTTACAATGAGCAGTTCTTC.

The chain is built from TRBV2 and TRBJ2-5; 11 positions agree with TRBD2. V lost 6 bases and J lost 2; bases outside the gene matches: 2. CDR1 is SNHLY and CDR2 is FYNNEI in the germline V gene. The CDR3 covers 14 residues. CDR3: CASSGTSGQETQYF. The CDR3 DNA reads as TGTGCCAGCAGCGGGACTAGCGGACAAGAGACCCAGTACTTC.

This chain uses TRBV27 with TRBJ1-1; TRBD1 matches 8 bases. Germline assignment: CDR1 MNHEY and CDR2 SMNVEV (reference sequence). This CDR3 has 15 amino acids. J was trimmed by 3 bases and V by 5 bases; bases with no gene match: 8. The CDR3 DNA reads as TGTGCCAGCAGTCCCGCCACAGGGGGGTACACTGAAGCTTTCTTT. Residues: CASSPATGGYTEAFF.

The chain joins TRBV27 to TRBJ2-7, with D possibly being TRBD2 (6 bases). CDR1 and CDR2 from the germline V gene are MNHEY and SMNVEV (reference sequence). The length of the CDR3 is 14 residues. Deletions cut 3 bases from V and 4 bases from J, with 13 bases between. The CDR3 DNA is TGTGCCAGCAGTTTGCGGCGGGACGGGTACGAGCAGTACTTC. Its protein is CASSLRRDGYEQYF.

This rearrangement joins TRBV28 to TRBJ1-1, with D possibly matching TRBD1 (6 bases). The V end lost 2 bases, the J end lost 1 base, and 20 bases lay between the germline ends. This CDR3 has 18 residues. Per the germline V gene, CDR1 is MDHEN and CDR2 is SYDVKM. The CDR3 nucleotides read TGTGCCAGCAGTTTAGCCCGACCGGGCTTGGGGGCGAACACTGAAGCTTTCTTT. Its translation is CASSLARPGLGANTEAFF.

This CDR3 reads CASSFEETQYF. CDR3 sequence (DNA): TGTGCCAGCAGCTTCGAAGAGACCCAGTACTTC. This chain links TRBV11-2 with TRBJ2-5; no clear D gene. Between the trimmed V and J ends, which lost 3 bases and 3 bases, there was a span of 2 bases. CDR1 and CDR2 (germline): SGHAT, FQNNGV. This CDR3 spans 11 amino acids.

The chain carries TRBV12-3 or TRBV12-4 and TRBJ1-2; D remains unclear. V shed 6 bases and J shed 4 bases, with 9 bases lying between them. This CDR3 is built from 12 residues. Here the CDR3 DNA reads TGTGCCAGCAGCCTAGGCACCTATGGCTACACCTTC. Residues: CASSLGTYGYTF.

V usage is TRBV7-9 and J usage is TRBJ2-3, with D possibly matching TRBD2 (6 bases). The germline V and J ends were trimmed by 7 bases and 3 bases, with 17 bases remaining between them. This CDR3 region has 15 residues. From germline, CDR1 is SEHNR and CDR2 FQNEAQ (reference sequence). The CDR3 protein is CASTPQGRWTDTQYF. The DNA for the CDR3 is TGTGCCAGCACACCTCAAGGGAGGTGGACAGATACGCAGTATTTT.

The V gene is TRBV11-2, the J gene TRBJ2-5; D may be TRBD2 (6 bases). The CDR3 sequence is 17 residues long. CDR1 SGHAT and CDR2 FQNNGV come from the germline V gene. The ends were cut back, 0 bases at V and 4 bases at J, with 18 bases in the middle. CDR3 in DNA: TGTGCCAGCAGCTTAGATAGGCCCGGGGACTTAGGAGAGACCCAGTACTTC. Translated: CASSLDRPGDLGETQYF.

The V call is TRBV6-5, the J call TRBJ2-7; 10 bases line up with TRBD1. Germline CDR1 and CDR2: MNHEY and SVGAGI. The junction had 4 bases not matched to a gene; V was cut back by 0 bases and J by 5 bases. The CDR3 extends over 15 amino acids. The CDR3 region has the DNA TGTGCCAGCAGTTACTCCGGGACAGGGGCTGACGAGCAGTACTTC. Residues: CASSYSGTGADEQYF.

This sequence joins TRBV7-6 and TRBJ1-5, with 7 bases aligning to TRBD1. The CDR3 runs 15 residues. Per germline, CDR1 SGHVS and CDR2 FNYEAQ. Unmatched junction bases numbered 8, after V lost 5 bases and J lost 4 bases. This CDR3 is CASSAQTGMNQPQHF. Here the CDR3 DNA reads TGTGCCAGCAGCGCCCAGACAGGGATGAATCAGCCCCAGCATTTT.